Listed here are 21 T cell receptor beta chains from one sample, sequenced in a study of identifying expanded T cells in peripheral blood. Only in-frame clones appear in the TCRdb table, and some are missing; sequencing was by immunoSEQ multiplex PCR. Of tens of thousands of clones in the sample, 80% to 85% were seen once. Source material: blood. These receptors were taken from a person between 18 and 75 years old in good health.

This clone has a count of ten or more. The CDR3: CSVEVTGVYEQYF. The CDR3 bases are TGCAGCGTTGAAGTGACAGGGGTTTACGAGCAGTACTTC. The rearrangement joins TRBV29-1 to TRBJ2-7, with 8 bases identical to TRBD1. The germline gives CDR1 SQVTM, CDR2 ANQGSEA. The CDR3 has 13 amino acids. V gave up 1 base and J gave up 4 bases; unmatched junction bases: 3.

The CDR3 spells CASSQRELDTQYF. In DNA, the CDR3 is TGCGCCAGCAGCCAGCGGGAGTTAGATACGCAGTATTTT. The V gene is TRBV4-3, the J gene TRBJ2-3, with TRBD2 matching 7 bases. The ends lost 3 bases at V and 5 bases at J; junction bases unmatched: 2. The CDR3 contains 13 residues. The V gene's germline CDR1 is LGHNA and CDR2 YSLEER.

The count of this clone is one. This chain connects TRBV30 to TRBJ2-7, with no clear D. Germline values: CDR1 GTSNPN, CDR2 SVGIG (reference sequence). Trimming took 1 base from V and 2 from J, leaving 3 bases between them. The CDR3 covers 11 residues. CDR3 residues: CAWSGPYEQYF. The CDR3 region has the DNA TGTGCCTGGAGTGGGCCCTACGAGCAGTACTTC.

The chain couples TRBV30 to TRBJ2-7; 10 bases match TRBD2. The trim removed 4 bases at V and 2 bases at J, leaving 5 bases unmatched. The germline V gene encodes CDR1 GTSNPN and CDR2 SVGIG (reference sequence). The CDR3 covers 14 residues. CDR3 bases: TGTGCCTGGAAGAGCGGGAGGGTTGCCTACGAGCAGTACTTC. This gives the protein CAWKSGRVAYEQYF.

This clone was counted a single time. The chain combines TRBV7-3 with TRBJ1-2; 7 positions match TRBD1. The CDR3 contains 14 residues. V lost 5 bases, J lost 7 bases, and 10 bases stayed unmatched. Looked up from germline, CDR1 is SGHTA and CDR2 is FQGTGA. This CDR3 reads CASSQAGGIGGYTF. DNA of the CDR3: TGTGCCAGCAGCCAAGCAGGGGGAATAGGTGGCTACACCTTC.

The chain recombines TRBV7-3 with TRBJ2-7, with 8 bases lining up with TRBD1. Trimming cost V 3 bases and J 2 bases; bases outside gene matches: 3. The CDR3 runs to 14 residues. Per the germline V gene, CDR1 is SGHTA and CDR2 is FQGTGA. DNA for the CDR3: TGTGCCAGCAGCTTGACAGGGGCGGCCTACGAGCAGTACTTC. It specifies CASSLTGAAYEQYF.

This clone has only one observation. The chain carries TRBV19 and TRBJ2-3; 8 bases line up with TRBD1. J was trimmed by 1 base and V by 4 bases; bases with no gene match: 4. CDR3 length: 15 amino acids. Germline CDR1 LNHDA, CDR2 SQIVND (reference sequence). The CDR3 spells CASSTGTGRTDTQYF. In DNA form, the CDR3 reads TGTGCCAGTAGTACCGGGACAGGACGCACAGATACGCAGTATTTT.

The V call is TRBV7-9, the J call TRBJ1-2, with TRBD1 identical over 9 bases. The J segment lost 8 bases and the V segment lost 6 bases, leaving 10 bases of the junction unmatched. The CDR3 extends over 14 amino acids. Germline V gives CDR1 SEHNR, CDR2 FQNEAQ (reference sequence). CDR3 residues: CASRTRDRVDGYTF. In DNA form, the CDR3 reads TGTGCCAGCAGAACCCGGGACAGGGTTGACGGCTACACCTTC.

The rearrangement joins TRBV4-2 to TRBJ2-1; 14 nucleotides align to TRBD2. The CDR3 sequence is 20 residues long. The V gene end was trimmed by 3 bases and the J gene end by 5 bases; junction bases not matched to a gene: 15. Germline CDR1 is LGHNA and CDR2 is YNFKEQ. DNA for the CDR3: TGTGCCAGCAGCCAGGGCAGCGGGACTAGCGGGAGTAACTTAAACAATGAGCAGTTCTTC. This sequence encodes CASSQGSGTSGSNLNNEQFF.

This clone was detected only a few times. The V and J genes are TRBV7-6 and TRBJ2-7; tentative D call: TRBD2 (5 bases). The CDR3 runs to 12 residues. Trimming stripped 2 bases from V and 5 bases from J, with 7 bases between. The germline V gene has CDR1 SGHVS and CDR2 FNYEAQ. For the CDR3, the DNA is TGTGCCAGCAGCTTAATGGGAGACGAGCAGTACTTC. Amino acid sequence: CASSLMGDEQYF.

V and J are TRBV5-1 and TRBJ1-5; the D is unclear. This CDR3 has 15 amino acids. The V gene's germline CDR1 is SGHRS and CDR2 YFSETQ. V was cut by 0 bases and J by 1 base, with 8 bases left in between. CDR3 loop: CASSLAPESNQPQHF. DNA of the CDR3: TGCGCCAGCAGCTTGGCCCCCGAAAGCAATCAGCCCCAGCATTTT.

This chain connects TRBV7-9 to TRBJ2-1; the D gene could be TRBD1 or TRBD2 (6 bases each). Trimming cost V 6 bases and J 3 bases, with 9 bases left between them. Germline V gene sequence: CDR1 SEHNR, CDR2 FQNEAQ (reference sequence). The CDR3 runs 13 residues. CDR3 nucleotide sequence: TGTGCCAGCAGGCGGGACAACTACAATGAGCAGTTCTTC. Protein sequence: CASRRDNYNEQFF.

This clone showed up just once. V and J are TRBV5-1 and TRBJ2-5; no clear D gene. CDR3 length equals 15 residues. V was cut by 0 bases and J by 3 bases, with 12 bases left in between. The germline V gene encodes CDR1 SGHRS and CDR2 YFSETQ. DNA of the CDR3: TGCGCCAGCAGCTTGGCGTTAACAGCCGAAGAGACCCAGTACTTC. It specifies CASSLALTAEETQYF.

This rearrangement joins TRBV27 to TRBJ2-2; D is unresolved. Germline V gene data show CDR1 as MNHEY and CDR2 as SMNVEV (reference sequence). The CDR3 loop spans 12 amino acids. Trimming pared 3 bases from V and 5 bases from J, leaving 4 bases between. The CDR3 sequence: CASSFLTGELFF. The CDR3 region has the DNA TGTGCCAGCAGTTTCTTGACCGGGGAGCTGTTTTTT.

This clone has a count of ten or more. The chain is built from TRBV5-1 and TRBJ1-1, with D perhaps matching TRBD1 (5 bases). This CDR3 contains 12 residues. V lost 6 bases and J lost 2, with 8 bases in between. CDR1 and CDR2 (germline): SGHRS, YFSETQ. CDR3 sequence reads: CASKDTNTEAFF. The CDR3, as DNA: TGCGCCAGCAAGGACACAAACACTGAAGCTTTCTTT.

This clone has a handful of counts. Other DNA sequences in the same sample also yield this CDR3. CDR3 sequence reads: CASSFGRGGGYTF. CDR3 DNA: TGTGCCAGCAGTTTTGGAAGGGGAGGTGGCTACACCTTC. The rearrangement uses TRBV27 and TRBJ1-2; weak D call: TRBD1 (5 bases). The CDR3 has 13 amino acids. CDR1 is MNHEY and CDR2 is SMNVEV in the germline V gene (reference sequence). Trimming removed 3 bases at V and 7 bases at J, with 12 bases between.

This chain joins TRBV28 and TRBJ2-2, with D perhaps matching TRBD1 (6 bases). V was clipped by 4 bases and J by 5 bases, with 14 bases between them. The CDR3 runs to 15 residues. Germline CDR1 is MDHEN and CDR2 is SYDVKM. This CDR3 reads CASSSPGQSTGELFF. The CDR3 DNA is TGTGCCAGCAGTTCCCCCGGACAGTCGACCGGGGAGCTGTTTTTT.

The chain links TRBV10-3 to TRBJ2-7, with D perhaps assigned TRBD1 or TRBD2 (5 bases each). Trimming removed 4 bases at V and 2 bases at J, with 12 bases between. This CDR3 region has 14 residues. Germline loops: CDR1 ENHRY, CDR2 SYGVKD. The CDR3 nucleotides are TGTGCCATCAGTGCGAGGGGACCAGCCTACGAGCAGTACTTC. It encodes CAISARGPAYEQYF.

The V gene is TRBV7-6, the J gene TRBJ2-7, with 9 bases that match TRBD1. The CDR3 is 15 amino acids. J gave up 0 bases and V 5 bases, and 5 bases lay outside the gene matches. Germline loops: CDR1 SGHVS, CDR2 FNYEAQ. CDR3 residues: CASSRQGDSSYEQYF. CDR3 DNA sequence: TGTGCCAGCAGCCGACAGGGGGACAGCTCCTACGAGCAGTACTTC.

The chain couples TRBV6-6 to TRBJ2-7; D may be TRBD1 (5 bases). The ends were cut back, 6 bases at V and 4 bases at J, with 7 bases in the middle. This CDR3 has 11 amino acids. From germline, CDR1 is MNHNY and CDR2 SVGAGI (reference sequence). CDR3 bases: TGTGCCAGCAGGGCAGGGTACGAGCAGTACTTC. It is translated as CASRAGYEQYF.

The chain employs TRBV4-1 and TRBJ2-7, with TRBD2 matching 12 bases. The CDR3 is 15 amino acids. Trimming removed 3 bases from V and 2 bases from J; junction bases left unmatched: 2. Looked up from germline, CDR1 is MGHRA and CDR2 is YSYEKL. In nucleotides, the CDR3 is TGCGCCAGCAGCCACCTAGCGGGAGGGCCCTACGAGCAGTACTTC. It encodes CASSHLAGGPYEQYF.